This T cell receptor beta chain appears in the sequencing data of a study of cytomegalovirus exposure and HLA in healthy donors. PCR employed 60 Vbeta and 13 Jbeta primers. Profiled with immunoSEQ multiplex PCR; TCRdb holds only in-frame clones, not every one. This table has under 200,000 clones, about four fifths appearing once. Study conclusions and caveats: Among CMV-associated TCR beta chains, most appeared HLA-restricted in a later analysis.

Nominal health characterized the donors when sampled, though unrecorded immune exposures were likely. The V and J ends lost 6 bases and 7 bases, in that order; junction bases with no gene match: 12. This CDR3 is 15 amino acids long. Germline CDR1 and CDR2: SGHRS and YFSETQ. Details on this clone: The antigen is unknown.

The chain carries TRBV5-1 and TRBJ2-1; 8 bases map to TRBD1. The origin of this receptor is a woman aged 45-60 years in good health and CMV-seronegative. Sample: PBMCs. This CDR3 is CASKVGQGGWNEQFF. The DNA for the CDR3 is TGCGCCAGCAAAGTCGGACAGGGTGGTTGGAATGAGCAGTTCTTC.